This TCR beta chain was recovered during a study of CXCR3-negative and CXCR3-positive naive CD8 T cells. CDR1 is SNHLY and CDR2 is FYNNEI in the germline V gene. The CDR3 contains 15 residues. The TRB libraries of cDNA were built by UMI-labeled 5' RACE. TCRdb reworked the 5' RACE reads into one entry per CDR3 protein, no DNA. The listing contains 4,000 to 6,000 distinct CDR3 sequences. Naive CD8+ T cells displayed a CD45RO-CCR7+CD27+CD95- phenotype. For this clonotype: The antigen remains unidentified.

General study findings and limits: Researchers report that CXCR3-positive naive cells carry more hydrophobic TRB CDR3s than CXCR3-negative naive cells.

The chain uses TRBV2 and TRBJ1-2. This receptor was identified in a human donor in good health. Some clones in this sample may be carry-over from other donors' samples. The sequenced sample was naive CXCR3+ CD8+ T cells from blood. As for subset: CD45RO-CCR7+CD27+CD95- naive CD8+ T cells expressing CXCR3 (TNR3+). The chain's CDR3 is CASSESRRRVDGYTF.